This TCR beta chain emerged from a study of beta chain features in type 1 diabetes. Each of the CD4+ naive, central memory, regulatory and stem cell-like memory populations was sorted via CD45RO/CCR7/CD25/CD127/CD95/CD27. Isolated RNA was reverse transcribed in full, so expressed TCRB transcripts were sequenced. Libraries were prepared by immunoSEQ multiplex PCR; TCRdb keeps only in-frame clonotypes and omits some of them. The sample has about 44,000 clones; roughly half are singletons. The sequenced material came from Tregs from blood. The TCR comes from a woman under 30 in good health.

CDR3 sequence: CASMIAGVRETQYF. In DNA, the CDR3 is TGTGCCAGCATGATAGCGGGAGTGAGGGAGACCCAGTACTTC. The chain links TRBV6-1 to TRBJ2-5; 9 nucleotides match TRBD2. V was clipped by 7 bases and J by 5 bases; unmatched bases: 8. The CDR3 spans 14 residues. The germline V gene has CDR1 MNHNS and CDR2 SASEGT.